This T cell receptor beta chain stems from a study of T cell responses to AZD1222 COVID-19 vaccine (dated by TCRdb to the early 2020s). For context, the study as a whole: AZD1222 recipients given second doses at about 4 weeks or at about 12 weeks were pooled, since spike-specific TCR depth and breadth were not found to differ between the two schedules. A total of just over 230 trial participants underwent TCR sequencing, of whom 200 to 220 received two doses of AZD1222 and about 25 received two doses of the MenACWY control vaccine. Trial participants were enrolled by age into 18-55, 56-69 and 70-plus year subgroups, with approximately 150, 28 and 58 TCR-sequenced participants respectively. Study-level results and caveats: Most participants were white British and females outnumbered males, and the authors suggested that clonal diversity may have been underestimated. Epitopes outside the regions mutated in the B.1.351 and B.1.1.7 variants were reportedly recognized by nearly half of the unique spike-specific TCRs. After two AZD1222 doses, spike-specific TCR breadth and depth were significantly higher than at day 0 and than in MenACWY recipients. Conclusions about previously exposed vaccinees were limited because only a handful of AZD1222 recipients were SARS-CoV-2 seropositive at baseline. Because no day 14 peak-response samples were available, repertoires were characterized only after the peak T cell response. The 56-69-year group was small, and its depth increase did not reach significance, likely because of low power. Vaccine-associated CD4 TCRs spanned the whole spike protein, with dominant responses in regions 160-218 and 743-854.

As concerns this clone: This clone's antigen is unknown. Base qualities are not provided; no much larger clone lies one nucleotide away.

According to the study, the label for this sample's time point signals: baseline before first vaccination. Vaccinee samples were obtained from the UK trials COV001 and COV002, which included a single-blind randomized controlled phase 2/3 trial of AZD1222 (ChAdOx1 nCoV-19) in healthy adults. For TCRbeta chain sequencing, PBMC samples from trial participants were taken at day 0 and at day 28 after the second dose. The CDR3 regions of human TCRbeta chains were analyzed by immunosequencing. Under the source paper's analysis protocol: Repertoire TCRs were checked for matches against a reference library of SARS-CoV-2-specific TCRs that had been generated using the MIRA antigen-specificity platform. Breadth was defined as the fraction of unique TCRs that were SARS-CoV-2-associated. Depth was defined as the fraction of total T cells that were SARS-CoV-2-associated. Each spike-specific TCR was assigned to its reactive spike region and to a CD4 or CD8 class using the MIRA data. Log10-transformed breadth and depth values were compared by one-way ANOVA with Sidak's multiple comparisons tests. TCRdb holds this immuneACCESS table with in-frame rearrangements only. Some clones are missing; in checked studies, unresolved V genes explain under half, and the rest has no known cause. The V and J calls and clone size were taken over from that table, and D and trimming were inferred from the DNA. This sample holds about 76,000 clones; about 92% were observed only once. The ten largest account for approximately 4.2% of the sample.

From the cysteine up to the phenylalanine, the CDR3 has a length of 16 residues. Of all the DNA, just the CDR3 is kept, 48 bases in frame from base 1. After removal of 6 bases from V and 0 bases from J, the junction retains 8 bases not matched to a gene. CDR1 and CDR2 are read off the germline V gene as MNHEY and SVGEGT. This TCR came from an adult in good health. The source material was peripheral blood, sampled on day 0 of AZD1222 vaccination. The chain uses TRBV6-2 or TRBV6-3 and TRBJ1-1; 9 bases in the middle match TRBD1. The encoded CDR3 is CASSFGTGMVNTEAFF. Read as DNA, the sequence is TGTGCCAGCAGCTTTGGGACAGGGATGGTGAACACTGAAGCTTTCTTT.